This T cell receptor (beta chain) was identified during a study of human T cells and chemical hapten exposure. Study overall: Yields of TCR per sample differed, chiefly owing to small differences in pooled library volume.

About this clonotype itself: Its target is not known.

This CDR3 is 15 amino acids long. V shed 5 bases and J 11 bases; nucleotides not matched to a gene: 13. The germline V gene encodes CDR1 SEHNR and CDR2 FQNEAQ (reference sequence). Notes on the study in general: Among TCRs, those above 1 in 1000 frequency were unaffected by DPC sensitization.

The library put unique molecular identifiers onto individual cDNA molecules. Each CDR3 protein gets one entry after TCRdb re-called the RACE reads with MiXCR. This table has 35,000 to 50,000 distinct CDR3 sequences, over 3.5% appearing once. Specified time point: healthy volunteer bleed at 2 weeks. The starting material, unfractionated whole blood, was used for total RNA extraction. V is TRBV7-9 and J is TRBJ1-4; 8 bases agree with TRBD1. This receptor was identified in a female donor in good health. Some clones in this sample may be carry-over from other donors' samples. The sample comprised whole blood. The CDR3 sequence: CASSPQAGGGTKLFF. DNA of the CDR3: TGTGCCAGCAGCCCCCAGGCAGGGGGCGGCACGAAACTGTTTTTT.